The 20 T cell receptor beta chains below come from one sample, sequenced in a study of cytomegalovirus exposure and HLA in healthy donors. The PCR employed 60 Vbeta primers together with 13 Jbeta primers. The data were produced by immunoSEQ multiplex PCR, yet TCRdb's version contains in-frame clones alone and is incomplete. The sample consists of more than 85,000 clones, under 90% of them appearing once. Specimen: PBMCs. All receptors derive from a woman between 25 and 40 years old in good health and CMV-seronegative.

This rearrangement joins TRBV7-2 to TRBJ2-1, with D unresolved. CDR3 length: 14 residues. Trimming cost V 1 base and J 7 bases, with 11 bases left between them. Germline lookup yields CDR1 SGHTA and CDR2 FQGNSA. CDR3 bases: TGTGCCAGCAGCTTAGGCGGATCTCAGAATGAGCAGTTCTTC. Protein sequence: CASSLGGSQNEQFF.

V usage is TRBV14 and J usage is TRBJ2-3; D ambiguous. Trimming removed 3 bases from V and 9 bases from J, with 16 bases in between. Germline CDR1 is SGHDN and CDR2 is FVKESK. There are 14 residues in the CDR3. The CDR3 DNA reads TGTGCCAGCAGCCAGGGCTTAGTGGGCGTCACGCAGTATTTT. Its translation is CASSQGLVGVTQYF. Full variable domain (rest looked up from reference TRBV14 and TRBJ2-3): EAGVTQFPSHSVIEKGQTVTLRCDPISGHDNLYWYRRVMGKEIKFLLHFVKESKQDESGMPNNRFLAERTGGTYSTLKVQPAELEDSGVYFCASSQGLVGVTQYFGPGTRLTVL.

This clone was seen once. The chain has TRBV19 and TRBJ2-3; TRBD1 aligns across 8 bases. This CDR3 has 13 residues. Germline CDR1 reads LNHDA; CDR2 reads SQIVND (reference sequence). Trimming removed 7 bases from V and 3 bases from J; junction bases left unmatched: 3. The DNA of the CDR3 is TGTGCCAGTACGGGACAGGCGACAGATACGCAGTATTTT. This encodes CASTGQATDTQYF.

The V and J genes are TRBV27 and TRBJ2-6; 10 bases fit TRBD1. Germline CDR1 is MNHEY and CDR2 is SMNVEV (reference sequence). J lost 2 bases, V lost 5 bases, and 9 bases had no gene match. The CDR3 spans 18 residues. CDR3 region: CASSRSRQGAAGANVLTF. The DNA of the CDR3 is TGTGCCAGCAGTAGGAGTAGACAGGGGGCTGCTGGGGCCAACGTCCTGACTTTC.

V is TRBV5-8 and J is TRBJ1-6, with D perhaps matching TRBD1 (5 bases). This CDR3 has 15 amino acids. Germline CDR1 reads SGHTS; CDR2 reads YDEGEE. The V and J ends lost 4 bases and 9 bases respectively, with 17 bases between them. The CDR3 DNA reads as TGTGCCAGCAGCCCCAACGGGGGGGATGTTTCACCCCTCCACTTT. Protein product: CASSPNGGDVSPLHF.

This sequence joins TRBV5-4 and TRBJ2-2; TRBD2 agrees at 10 bases. CDR3 length: 16 residues. The V gene's germline CDR1 is SGHNT and CDR2 YYREEE (reference sequence). V was pared by 7 bases and J by 5 bases, with 11 bases of the junction left unmatched. CDR3 nucleotides: TGTGCCAGCCAAGGGTGGGCTAGCGGGAGAACCGGGGAGCTGTTTTTT. It translates to CASQGWASGRTGELFF.

V and J are TRBV7-9 and TRBJ2-3; D ambiguous. The CDR3 has 15 amino acids. V lost 0 bases to trimming and J lost 4 bases, with 11 bases between them. Germline V CDR1 and CDR2: SEHNR, FQNEAQ (reference sequence). As DNA, the CDR3 is TGTGCCAGCAGCTTAGCCCGCGGCGGAGCAGATACGCAGTATTTT. It specifies CASSLARGGADTQYF.

The chain recombines TRBV28 with TRBJ2-1; a possible D gene is TRBD2 (5 bases). This CDR3 is 16 amino acids long. CDR1 is MDHEN, CDR2 SYDVKM, per germline. V lost 3 bases, J lost 0 bases, and 12 bases lay in between. The CDR3 bases are TGTGCCAGCAGTTTCGGGCAGCGGAGCTCCTACAATGAGCAGTTCTTC. Amino acids: CASSFGQRSSYNEQFF.

The V call is TRBV7-2, the J call TRBJ1-2; 9 bases agree with TRBD1. The length of the CDR3 is 16 residues. Looked up from germline, CDR1 is SGHTA and CDR2 is FQGNSA. The trim removed 2 bases at V and 2 bases at J, leaving 6 bases unmatched. CDR3: CASSLPGQGANYGYTF. For the CDR3, the DNA is TGTGCCAGCAGCTTACCGGGACAGGGAGCGAACTATGGCTACACCTTC.

The V gene is TRBV27, the J gene TRBJ2-1; TRBD2 agrees at 9 bases. Germline CDR1 and CDR2: MNHEY and SMNVEV (reference sequence). The CDR3 runs to 15 residues. The V gene end was trimmed by 3 bases and the J gene end by 1 base; junction bases not matched to a gene: 1. This chain's CDR3 is CASSFSGSSYNEQFF. The CDR3 nucleotides are TGTGCCAGCAGTTTTAGCGGGAGTTCCTACAATGAGCAGTTCTTC.

Only one count was recorded for this clone. The rearrangement links TRBV6-1 to TRBJ2-2; possible D gene TRBD2, 6 bases. V was clipped by 1 base and J by 3 bases, with 9 bases between them. The CDR3 loop spans 15 amino acids. Looked up from germline, CDR1 is MNHNS and CDR2 is SASEGT. The CDR3 spells CASSEGLGHTGELFF. In DNA form, the CDR3 reads TGTGCCAGCAGTGAAGGACTAGGGCACACCGGGGAGCTGTTTTTT.

This clone showed up just once. The chain recombines TRBV6-5 with TRBJ2-7; 7 bases agree with TRBD2. The CDR3 totals 14 residues. V lost 6 bases, J lost 0 bases, and 5 bases stayed unmatched. The germline V gene has CDR1 MNHEY and CDR2 SVGAGI. The CDR3 nucleotides read TGTGCCAGCAGGTCCGGGACTAACTCCTACGAGCAGTACTTC. Amino acids: CASRSGTNSYEQYF.

The chain combines TRBV9 with TRBJ2-5, with TRBD1 matching over 10 bases. V shed 0 bases and J 0 bases; nucleotides not matched to a gene: 8. Germline V gives CDR1 SGDLS, CDR2 YYNGEE. The CDR3 consists of 18 residues. The DNA of the CDR3 is TGTGCCAGCAGCGTAGGACTACCGGGACAGGGGTACCAAGAGACCCAGTACTTC. Its protein is CASSVGLPGQGYQETQYF.

The chain joins TRBV5-4 to TRBJ1-1; 8 bases agree with TRBD1. The junction had 10 bases not matched to a gene; V was cut back by 2 bases and J by 7 bases. Germline CDR1 is SGHNT and CDR2 is YYREEE (reference sequence). The CDR3 spans 15 residues. The CDR3 region is CASSFDLTGVDEAFF. The CDR3 bases are TGTGCCAGCAGCTTCGACCTGACAGGGGTAGATGAAGCTTTCTTT.

This chain links TRBV7-8 with TRBJ2-7; 8 bases line up with TRBD2. This CDR3 region has 17 residues. Germline CDR1 SGHVS, CDR2 FQNEAQ. Trimming cost V 5 bases and J 2 bases; bases outside gene matches: 14. The CDR3 sequence: CASSPGWVAGKAYEQYF. The CDR3 nucleotides read TGTGCCAGCAGCCCCGGTTGGGTAGCGGGAAAAGCCTACGAGCAGTACTTC.

The J gene is TRBJ2-5, the V gene TRBV5-4; TRBD2 might be the D (5 bases). V lost 4 bases and J 5 bases, leaving 21 bases between the germline ends. The CDR3 is 16 amino acids. Germline CDR1 SGHNT, CDR2 YYREEE (reference sequence). This CDR3 reads CASSPGGQRGWETQYF. The CDR3 nucleotides read TGTGCCAGCAGCCCTGGAGGCCAGCGTGGGTGGGAGACCCAGTACTTC. Full variable domain (outside the CDR3, taken from reference TRBV5-4 and TRBJ2-5): ETGVTQSPTHLIKTRGQQVTLRCSSQSGHNTVSWYQQALGQGPQFIFQYYREEENGRGNFPPRFSGLQFPNYSSELNVNALELDDSALYLCASSPGGQRGWETQYFGPGTRLLVL.

Only one count was recorded for this clone. This chain joins TRBV7-2 and TRBJ2-5, with 9 bases identical to TRBD2. The J segment lost 5 bases and the V segment lost 1 base, leaving 11 bases of the junction unmatched. The CDR3 is made up of 17 amino acids. Looked up from germline, CDR1 is SGHTA and CDR2 is FQGNSA. The CDR3 DNA sequence: TGTGCCAGCAGCTTAGTAGCACTAGCGGGCGGTTTGGAGACCCAGTACTTC. This gives the protein CASSLVALAGGLETQYF.

The gene calls are TRBV23-1 and TRBJ1-5; D gene uncertain. TRBV23-1 is assigned to the ORF class and has an uncertain function. The CDR3 loop spans 15 amino acids. Trimming cost V 3 bases and J 1 base, with 10 bases left between them. In nucleotides, the CDR3 is TGCGCCAGCAGTCACCAGACCGGGAGCAATCAGCCCCAGCATTTT. Amino acids: CASSHQTGSNQPQHF.

The chain recombines TRBV6-1 with TRBJ1-5, with D hard to call. The V end was cut by 7 bases, the J end by 7 bases, with 20 bases between. The germline V gene encodes CDR1 MNHNS and CDR2 SASEGT. This CDR3 contains 15 residues. In DNA, the CDR3 is TGTGCCAGCACCTTTGAGTTCGCGGCCAAGCAGCCCCAGCATTTT. Translated, it gives CASTFEFAAKQPQHF.

V and J are TRBV4-1 and TRBJ2-4; 9 bases map to TRBD2. The J segment lost 4 bases and the V segment lost 2 bases, leaving 6 bases of the junction unmatched. Germline V lookup: CDR1 MGHRA, CDR2 YSYEKL. This CDR3 is built from 16 residues. Here the CDR3 DNA reads TGCGCCAGCAGCCAACGGCGGGAGGGCGTGAAAAACATTCAGTACTTC. Translation gives CASSQRREGVKNIQYF.